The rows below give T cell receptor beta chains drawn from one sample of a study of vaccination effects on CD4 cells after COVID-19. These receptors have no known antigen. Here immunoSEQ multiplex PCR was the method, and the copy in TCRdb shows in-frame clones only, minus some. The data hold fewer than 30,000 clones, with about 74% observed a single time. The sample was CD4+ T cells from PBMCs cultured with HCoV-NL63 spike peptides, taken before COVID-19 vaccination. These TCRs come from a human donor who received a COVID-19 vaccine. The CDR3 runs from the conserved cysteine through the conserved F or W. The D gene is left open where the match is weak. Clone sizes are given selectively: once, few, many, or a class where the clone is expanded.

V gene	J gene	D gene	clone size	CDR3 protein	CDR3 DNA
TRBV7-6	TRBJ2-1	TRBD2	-	CASRQGLAGGLRYNEQFF	TGTGCCAGCAGGCAAGGACTAGCGGGAGGGCTCAGGTACAATGAGCAGTTCTTC
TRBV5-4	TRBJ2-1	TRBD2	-	CASSSGTILNEQFF	TGTGCCAGCAGCTCCGGGACTATTTTGAATGAGCAGTTCTTC
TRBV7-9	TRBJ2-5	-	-	CASSPPSQETQYF	TGTGCCAGCAGCCCGCCCTCCCAAGAGACCCAGTACTTC
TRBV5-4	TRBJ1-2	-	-	CASSLSFRGGYTF	TGTGCCAGCAGCTTGTCGTTCAGGGGTGGCTACACCTTC
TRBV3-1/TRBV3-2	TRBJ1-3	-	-	CASSRGGFAGAGNTIYF	TGTGCCAGCAGCCGAGGAGGATTTGCAGGGGCCGGGAACACCATATATTTT
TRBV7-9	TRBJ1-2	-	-	CASSLAETRYGYTF	TGTGCCAGCAGCTTGGCAGAAACCCGCTATGGCTACACCTTC
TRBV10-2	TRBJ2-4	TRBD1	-	CASSERVGQTGSGNIQYF	TGCGCCAGCAGTGAGAGGGTGGGCCAGACAGGGTCTGGAAACATTCAGTACTTC
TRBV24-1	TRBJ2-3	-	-	CATSAQSTDTQYF	TGTGCCACCAGTGCCCAATCCACAGATACGCAGTATTTT
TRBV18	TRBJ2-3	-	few	CASSPGGGTMDTQYF	TGTGCCAGCTCACCCGGAGGGGGCACGATGGATACGCAGTATTTT
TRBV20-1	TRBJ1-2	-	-	CSQQWGYGYTF	TGCAGTCAGCAATGGGGCTATGGCTACACCTTC
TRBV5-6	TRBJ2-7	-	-	CASSLWGVRGSSYEQYF	TGTGCCAGCAGCTTGTGGGGGGTGCGGGGTAGCTCCTACGAGCAGTACTTC
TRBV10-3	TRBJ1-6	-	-	CAISEREVNNSPLHF	TGTGCCATCAGTGAGCGGGAGGTCAATAATTCACCCCTCCACTTT
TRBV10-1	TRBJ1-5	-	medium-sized	CASSDLGNQPQHF	TGCGCCAGCAGCGATCTGGGCAATCAGCCCCAGCATTTT
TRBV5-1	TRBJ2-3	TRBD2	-	CASSWGSGVGNTQYF	TGCGCCAGCAGCTGGGGTAGCGGGGTGGGGAATACGCAGTATTTT
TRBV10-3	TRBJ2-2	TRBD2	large	CAIRGGLENTGELFF	TGTGCCATCAGGGGAGGACTAGAGAACACCGGGGAGCTGTTTTTT
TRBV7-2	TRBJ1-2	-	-	CASSLRYGYTF	TGTGCCAGCAGCTTACGTTATGGCTACACCTTC
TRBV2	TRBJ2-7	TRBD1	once	CASSQQGTYEQYF	TGTGCCAGCAGTCAACAGGGGACCTACGAGCAGTACTTC
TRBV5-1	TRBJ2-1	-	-	CASSPLYIRTLKRDYNEQFF	TGCGCCAGCAGCCCCCTTTATATAAGGACACTCAAAAGGGACTACAATGAGCAGTTCTTC
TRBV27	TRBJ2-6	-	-	CASSLSQYGHQQTSGANVLTF	TGTGCCAGCAGTTTATCCCAGTACGGACACCAACAAACATCTGGGGCCAACGTCCTGACTTTC
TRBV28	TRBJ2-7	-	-	CASLEPTTTEQYF	TGTGCCAGCCTAGAGCCTACTACTACCGAGCAGTACTTC
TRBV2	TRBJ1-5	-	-	CASSQTGGNQPQHF	TGTGCCAGCAGTCAAACGGGGGGCAATCAGCCCCAGCATTTT
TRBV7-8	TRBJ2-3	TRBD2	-	CASSLVPSGSVDTQYF	TGTGCCAGCAGCTTAGTTCCTAGCGGGAGTGTGGATACGCAGTATTTT
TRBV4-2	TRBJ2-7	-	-	CASSQAGQRSEQYF	TGTGCCAGCAGCCAAGCGGGACAACGTAGCGAGCAGTACTTC
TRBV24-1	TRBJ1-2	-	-	CATSDRRGSLNYGYTF	TGTGCCACCAGTGATCGCCGGGGGTCCCTTAACTATGGCTACACCTTC
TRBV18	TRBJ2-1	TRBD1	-	CASSPPIGQGSSYNEQFF	TGTGCCAGCTCACCACCGATCGGACAGGGAAGCTCCTACAATGAGCAGTTCTTC
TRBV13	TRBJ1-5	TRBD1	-	CASSPGQGLNQPQHF	TGTGCCAGCAGCCCGGGACAGGGCCTTAATCAGCCCCAGCATTTT
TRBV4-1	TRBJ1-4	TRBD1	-	CASSQGGQGSEKLFF	TGCGCCAGCAGCCAAGGAGGACAGGGTAGTGAAAAACTGTTTTTT
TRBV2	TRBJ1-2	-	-	CASRTYGYTF	TGTGCCAGTCGAACCTATGGCTACACCTTC
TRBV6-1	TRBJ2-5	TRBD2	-	CASSEWTSGSWETQYF	TGTGCCAGCAGTGAATGGACTAGCGGGAGCTGGGAGACCCAGTACTTC
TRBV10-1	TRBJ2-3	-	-	CASRPGTSTDTQYF	TGCGCCAGCAGACCGGGGACTAGCACAGATACGCAGTATTTT
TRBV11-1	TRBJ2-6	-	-	CASSLADSGANVLTF	TGTGCCAGCAGCTTGGCGGACTCTGGGGCCAACGTCCTGACTTTC
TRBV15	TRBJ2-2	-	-	CATSRVFQGAGELFF	TGTGCCACCAGCAGAGTATTTCAAGGGGCCGGGGAGCTGTTTTTT
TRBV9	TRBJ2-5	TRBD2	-	CASSVGTIQETQYF	TGTGCCAGCAGCGTGGGGACTATTCAAGAGACCCAGTACTTC
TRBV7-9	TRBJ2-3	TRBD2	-	CASSSRGGQVDTQYF	TGTGCCAGCAGCTCCCGGGGGGGCCAGGTAGATACGCAGTATTTT
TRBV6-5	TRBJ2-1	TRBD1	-	CASSSVAGTGVEQFF	TGTGCCAGCAGTTCGGTCGCCGGGACAGGGGTTGAGCAGTTCTTC
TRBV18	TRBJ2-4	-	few	CASSPLDISKNIQYF	TGTGCCAGCTCTCCCTTGGACATTTCCAAAAACATTCAGTACTTC
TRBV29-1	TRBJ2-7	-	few	CSVDGKGGGQQYF	TGCAGCGTCGACGGTAAAGGTGGAGGTCAGCAGTACTTC
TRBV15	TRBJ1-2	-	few	CATSIGTNYGYTF	TGTGCCACCAGCATTGGGACTAACTATGGCTACACCTTC
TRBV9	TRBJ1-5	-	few	CASSVGTVNQPQHF	TGTGCCAGCAGCGTCGGGACGGTAAATCAGCCCCAGCATTTT
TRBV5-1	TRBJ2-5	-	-	CASTSGSKEETQYF	TGCGCCAGCACGTCGGGGAGTAAGGAGGAGACCCAGTACTTC
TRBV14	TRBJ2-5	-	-	CASSHTETQYF	TGTGCCAGCAGCCATACAGAGACCCAGTACTTC
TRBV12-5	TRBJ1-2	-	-	CASGRSGRGYTF	TGTGCTAGTGGTCGATCCGGGAGGGGCTACACCTTC
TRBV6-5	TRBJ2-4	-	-	CASSYWAGPKNIQYF	TGTGCCAGCAGTTACTGGGCGGGTCCCAAAAACATTCAGTACTTC
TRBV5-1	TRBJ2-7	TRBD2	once	CASSLTGTSDEQYF	TGCGCCAGCAGCTTGACCGGGACTAGCGACGAGCAGTACTTC
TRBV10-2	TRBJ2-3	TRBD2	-	CASRRKTGLAGDTQYF	TGCGCCAGCAGACGTAAGACTGGACTAGCGGGAGACACGCAGTATTTT
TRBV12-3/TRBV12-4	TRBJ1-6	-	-	CASSLRESSPLHF	TGTGCCAGCAGCCTCAGGGAGAGTTCACCCCTCCACTTT